Listed here are 6 T cell receptor beta chains from one sample, sequenced in a study of T-cell memory formation after mild COVID-19. MiXCR was run by TCRdb on the 5' RACE reads, yielding one entry per CDR3 protein. The table has 280,000 or so distinct CDR3 sequences, under 8.5% seen once. Sequenced material: PBMCs or a T cell subset sorted from them (not recorded which). All receptors derive from a young man who had mild COVID-19 (a few samples of this study predate the infection). Cell type and time point are not known.

At least ten counts were recorded for this clonotype. The chain combines TRBV7-2 with TRBJ2-1; 8 bases fit TRBD2. Looked up from germline, CDR1 is SGHTA and CDR2 is FQGNSA. This CDR3 has 14 residues. V lost 2 bases, J lost 10 bases, and 7 bases stayed unmatched. Written as DNA, the CDR3 is TGTGCCAGCAGCTTATACGGGGGGGCCTGGGAGCAGTTCTTC. Residues: CASSLYGGAWEQFF.

J is TRBJ2-1 and V is TRBV29-1, with a weak D call TRBD2 (5 bases). From germline, CDR1 is SQVTM and CDR2 ANQGSEA. The V end was cut by 7 bases, the J end by 7 bases, with 11 bases between. The CDR3 is 11 amino acids. The CDR3 sequence: CSALSGNEQFF. In DNA form, the CDR3 reads TGCAGCGCGTTGTCGGGGAATGAGCAGTTCTTC.

In its sample, this clonotype was seen a few times. The chain employs TRBV14 and TRBJ2-1; the match to TRBD2 covers 11 bases. The CDR3 contains 17 residues. J gave up 8 bases and V 0 bases, and 9 bases lay outside the gene matches. Per germline, CDR1 SGHDN and CDR2 FVKESK. CDR3 sequence: CASSQDLLAGGLDEQFF. Written as DNA, the CDR3 is TGTGCCAGCAGCCAAGATCTGCTAGCGGGGGGCCTGGATGAGCAGTTCTTC.

The chain carries TRBV7-6 and TRBJ2-1, with 7 bases aligning to TRBD2. J gave up 3 bases and V 8 bases, and 1 base lay outside the gene matches. This CDR3 is 12 amino acids long. Germline V gives CDR1 SGHVS, CDR2 FNYEAQ. CDR3: CASGLVYNEQFF. The CDR3 nucleotides are TGTGCCAGCGGACTAGTCTACAATGAGCAGTTCTTC.

The chain uses TRBV7-9 and TRBJ1-2; perhaps TRBD1 as D (5 bases). The CDR3 consists of 14 residues. The ends were cut back, 0 bases at V and 7 bases at J, with 12 bases in the middle. CDR1 and CDR2 from the germline V gene are SEHNR and FQNEAQ (reference sequence). The CDR3, as DNA: TGTGCCAGCAGCTTAGCGGCGACAGTAGTTGGCTACACCTTC. Translating it yields CASSLAATVVGYTF. The complete variable domain, with remaining parts taken from reference TRBV7-9 and TRBJ1-2, reads DTGVSQNPRHKITKRGQNVTFRCDPISEHNRLYWYRQTLGQGPEFLTYFQNEAQLEKSRLLSDRFSAERPKGSFSTLEIQRTEQGDSAMYLCASSLAATVVGYTFGSGTRLTVV.

This clonotype was seen more than once but under ten times. V is TRBV6-1 and J is TRBJ1-6; D may be TRBD1 (6 bases). Per the germline V gene, CDR1 is MNHNS and CDR2 is SASEGT. V gave up 10 bases and J gave up 7 bases, with 14 bases separating them. The CDR3 spans 13 residues. CDR3 in DNA: TGTGCCACAGAGGCAACAGGGAATTCACCCCTCCACTTT. This codes for CATEATGNSPLHF.